This is a list of T cell receptor beta chains from one sample in a study of blood T cell repertoires in COVID-19. Some clones are missing from TCRdb's copy, which holds only in-frame ones; the method was immunoSEQ multiplex PCR. This table has a few hundred thousand clones, less than 90% appearing once. The sequencing input was peripheral blood. The receptor source for this set is a man between 60 and 70 years old with acute or convalescent COVID-19. Each CDR3 is given with its conserved first and last residue. A D gene is named only where the DNA matches it firmly. The size field is filled for only some rows; it gives once, few, many or a size class.

D,V,J,size,DNA,CDR3
.,TRBV7-3,TRBJ2-3,.,TGTGCCAGCAGCTTCGGACAGAACTCAGATACGCAGTATTTT,CASSFGQNSDTQYF
TRBD1,TRBV24-1,TRBJ2-2,.,TGTGCCACTGGAAAAGACAGGGCAGGGGCCGGGGAGCTGTTTTTT,CATGKDRAGAGELFF
TRBD1,TRBV9,TRBJ1-1,.,TGTGCCAGCAGCCTAGGACAGGACACTGAAGCTTTCTTT,CASSLGQDTEAFF
.,TRBV19,TRBJ1-5,.,TGTGCCAGTAGTATTGATAACGGACGAGGGGGTCAGCCCCAGCATTTT,CASSIDNGRGGQPQHF
TRBD2,TRBV4-1,TRBJ2-1,once,TGCGCCAGCAGCCAAGATTCTAGCGGGGTTTATGAGCAGTTCTTC,CASSQDSSGVYEQFF
TRBD2,TRBV3-1/TRBV3-2,TRBJ2-1,once,TGTGCCAGCAGCAATCGGGGGCTAGCGGGAGGGGGATACAATGAGCAGTTCTTC,CASSNRGLAGGGYNEQFF
.,TRBV5-1,TRBJ2-7,.,TGCGCCAGCAGCTTGGCGGGAATAGGGTCCTCCGAGCAGTACTTC,CASSLAGIGSSEQYF
TRBD2,TRBV7-9,TRBJ2-1,.,TGTGCCAGCAGCTTAGTAGGCCTAGCGGGAGCTGTAGAGCAGTTCTTC,CASSLVGLAGAVEQFF
TRBD2,TRBV7-9,TRBJ2-7,.,TGTGCCAGCAGAAAGGGCGGGAGGGGGACTAACGAGCAGTACTTC,CASRKGGRGTNEQYF
TRBD1,TRBV28,TRBJ1-6,.,TGTGCCAGCATTCGGGACAGGGAGAATTCACCCCTCCACTTT,CASIRDRENSPLHF
.,TRBV7-8,TRBJ2-5,.,TGTGCCAGCAGCCCGGGTCCCCAAGAGACCCAGTACTTC,CASSPGPQETQYF
.,TRBV6-5,TRBJ2-2,.,TGTGCCACCGGCGGGACGGCTGCGAACACCGGGGAGCTGTTTTTT,CATGGTAANTGELFF
.,TRBV7-9,TRBJ1-5,.,TGTGCCAGCAGCTTATCGGGGGAGAATCAGCCCCAGCATTTT,CASSLSGENQPQHF
.,TRBV11-2,TRBJ2-1,.,TGTGCCAGCAGCTTGGCAGGGACCTACAATGAGCAGTTCTTC,CASSLAGTYNEQFF
TRBD1,TRBV11-3,TRBJ2-7,.,TGTGCCAGCAGCCCGAGGGGGCGGAGCTCCTACGAGCAGTACTTC,CASSPRGRSSYEQYF
.,TRBV6-1,TRBJ1-1,.,TGTGCCAGCAGTGACAGCCCCGGGATGGGTGAAGCTTTCTTT,CASSDSPGMGEAFF
TRBD1,TRBV4-1,TRBJ1-4,few,TGCGCCAGCAGCCATTTGGACAGGCTTAATGAAAAACTGTTTTTT,CASSHLDRLNEKLFF
.,TRBV4-3,TRBJ1-4,.,TGCGCCAGCAGCCAAGTAAGGGGTCCTAATGAAAAACTGTTTTTT,CASSQVRGPNEKLFF
.,TRBV27,TRBJ2-7,.,TGTGCCAGCAGATCTCGGGAGCGGAACGAGCAGTACTTC,CASRSRERNEQYF
.,TRBV6-5,TRBJ2-7,.,TGTGCCAGCAGTTACTCGGCGGAGTCCTACGAGCAGTACTTC,CASSYSAESYEQYF
.,TRBV4-2,TRBJ1-2,.,TGTGCCAGCAGCCAAGAAAGGGATATGGGGAGCTATGGCTACACCTTC,CASSQERDMGSYGYTF
TRBD1,TRBV4-1,TRBJ1-6,.,TGCGCCAGCAGCCAAGAACCCGGGACAGGGCTGGAATCACCCCTCCACTTT,CASSQEPGTGLESPLHF
TRBD2,TRBV7-6,TRBJ2-5,.,TGTGCCAGCAGCTTAAATTTGGCGGGAGAGGTTTATGGGCAAGAGACCCAGTACTTC,CASSLNLAGEVYGQETQYF
.,TRBV4-3,TRBJ2-7,.,TGCGCCAGCAGCCAAGGGGTGACTCCGGCCTACGAGCAGTACTTC,CASSQGVTPAYEQYF
TRBD1,TRBV9,TRBJ2-1,.,TGTGCCAGCAGCGGCCCGGGACAGGGGGGATACAATGAGCAGTTCTTC,CASSGPGQGGYNEQFF
.,TRBV27,TRBJ1-4,.,TGTGCCAGCAGTTTGTTAAGGACAGCTAATGAAAAACTGTTTTTT,CASSLLRTANEKLFF
.,TRBV5-1,TRBJ2-2,once,TGCGCCAGCACGGATTTTGGAGGGACCGGGGAGCTGTTTTTT,CASTDFGGTGELFF
.,TRBV28,TRBJ2-3,.,TGTGCCAGCAGTTTCCCCGTCACAGATACGCAGTATTTT,CASSFPVTDTQYF
TRBD1,TRBV28,TRBJ2-7,.,TGTGCCAGCAGTTTGACCGGGACAGGGGGATACGAGCAGTACTTC,CASSLTGTGGYEQYF
TRBD1,TRBV11-3,TRBJ1-1,few,TGTGCCAGCAGCTTTACAGGGGGCGGCACTGAAGCTTTCTTT,CASSFTGGGTEAFF
.,TRBV7-2,TRBJ1-1,.,TGTGCCAGCAGCTTATTACCGGGGATGAACACTGAAGCTTTCTTT,CASSLLPGMNTEAFF